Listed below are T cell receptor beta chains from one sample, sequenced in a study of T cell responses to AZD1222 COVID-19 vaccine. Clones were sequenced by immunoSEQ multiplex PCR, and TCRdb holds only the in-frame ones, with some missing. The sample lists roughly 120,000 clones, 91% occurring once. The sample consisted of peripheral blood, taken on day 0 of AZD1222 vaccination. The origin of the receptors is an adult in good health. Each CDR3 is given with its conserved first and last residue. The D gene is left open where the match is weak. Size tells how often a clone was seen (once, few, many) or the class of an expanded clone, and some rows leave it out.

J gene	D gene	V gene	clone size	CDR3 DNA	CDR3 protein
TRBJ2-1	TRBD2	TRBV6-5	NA	TGTGCCAGCATTCCGGGACTAGCGGGAGATGAGCAGTTCTTC	CASIPGLAGDEQFF
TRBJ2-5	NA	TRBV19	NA	TGTGCCAGTAGTATAGGGGCTAGCACTCAAGAGACCCAGTACTTC	CASSIGASTQETQYF
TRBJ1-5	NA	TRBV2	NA	TGTGCCAGCAGTGAGTCTGGGGGAAGGAATCAGCCCCAGCATTTT	CASSESGGRNQPQHF
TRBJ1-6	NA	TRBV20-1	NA	TGCAGTGCTAGTTGGGGCGGTAATTCACCCCTCCACTTT	CSASWGGNSPLHF
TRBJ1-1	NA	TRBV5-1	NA	TGCGCCAGCAGCCCGAGGGGGACGAACACTGAAGCTTTCTTT	CASSPRGTNTEAFF
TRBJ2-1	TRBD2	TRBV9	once	TGTGCCAGCAGCGTAGGAGGCGGGGGAAGCTCCTACAATGAGCAGTTCTTC	CASSVGGGGSSYNEQFF
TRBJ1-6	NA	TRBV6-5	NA	TGTGCCAGCACCTTGGCCCGTAGTTCACCCCTCCACTTT	CASTLARSSPLHF
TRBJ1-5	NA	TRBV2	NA	TGTGCCAGCAGAGTACAGGGAGGACAGCCCCAGCATTTT	CASRVQGGQPQHF
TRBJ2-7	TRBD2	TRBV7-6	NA	TGTGCCAGCAGCTTAGGGGCTAGCGGGAGTTCCTACGAGCAGTACTTC	CASSLGASGSSYEQYF
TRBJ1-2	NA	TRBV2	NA	TGTGCCAGCAGTGAAGAACAGGGTGCTAACTATGGCTACACCTTC	CASSEEQGANYGYTF
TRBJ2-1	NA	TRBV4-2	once	TGTGCCAGCAGCCAAGATCGGTTCCTAGTGGGGGGCAATGAGCAGTTCTTC	CASSQDRFLVGGNEQFF
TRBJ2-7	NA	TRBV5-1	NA	TGCGCCAGCTGGCAGGAATACGAGCAGTACTTC	CASWQEYEQYF
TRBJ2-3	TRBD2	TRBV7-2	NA	TGTGCCAGCAGCTGGAGGGGTTGGGCTAGCGGGCGGAATACGCAGTATTTT	CASSWRGWASGRNTQYF
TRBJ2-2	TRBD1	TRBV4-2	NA	TGTGCCAGCAGCCAAGTGGGACAGGAAGTCCTGTTTTTT	CASSQVGQEVLFF
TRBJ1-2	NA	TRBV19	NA	TGTGCCAGTAGTATGACCCCACAGAAGGGCTACACCTTC	CASSMTPQKGYTF
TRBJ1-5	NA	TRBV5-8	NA	TGTGCCAGCAGCCCCAGAGGGCAGCCCCAGCATTTT	CASSPRGQPQHF
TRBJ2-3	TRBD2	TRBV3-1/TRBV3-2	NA	TGTGCCAGCAGCCAAGACCGAGCGGGACCGGCCGATACGCAGTATTTT	CASSQDRAGPADTQYF
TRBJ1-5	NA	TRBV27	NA	TGTGCCAGCAGTGATGAGCAGAGCAATCAGCCCCAGCATTTT	CASSDEQSNQPQHF
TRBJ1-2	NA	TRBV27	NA	TGTGCCAGCAGTTCCAAGACAGGTGCCGCATCTAACTATGGCTACACCTTC	CASSSKTGAASNYGYTF
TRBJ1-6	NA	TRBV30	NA	TGTGCCTGGAGTGGTCGAATGGGACTGAATTCACCCCTCCACTTT	CAWSGRMGLNSPLHF
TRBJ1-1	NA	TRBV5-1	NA	TGCGCCAGCAGTCCGAGGGCACAACCGAACACTGAAGCTTTCTTT	CASSPRAQPNTEAFF
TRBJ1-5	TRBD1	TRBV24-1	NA	TGTGCCACCAGTGATGGGGGACAGGGGGATTATCAGCCCCAGCATTTT	CATSDGGQGDYQPQHF
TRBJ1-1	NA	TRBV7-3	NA	TGTGCCAGCAGCCACGGTAGGAACACTGAAGCTTTCTTT	CASSHGRNTEAFF
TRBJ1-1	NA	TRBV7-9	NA	TGTGCCAGCAGCTTAAACGCAGGGGTGAACACTGAAGCTTTCTTT	CASSLNAGVNTEAFF
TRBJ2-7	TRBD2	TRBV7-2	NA	TGTGCCAGCAGCCGTGGACTAGCGGGAGTATTAAGCGACGAGCAGTACTTC	CASSRGLAGVLSDEQYF
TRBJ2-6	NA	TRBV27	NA	TGTGCCAGCGCCAGGGGTGTGGCTGGGGCCAACGTCCTGACTTTC	CASARGVAGANVLTF
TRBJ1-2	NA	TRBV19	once	TGTGCCAGTAGTATAGCAGACCTCGGCTATGGCTACACCTTC	CASSIADLGYGYTF
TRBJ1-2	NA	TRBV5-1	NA	TGCGCCAGCAGCTTCCTCGACACGCCTGGCTACACCTTC	CASSFLDTPGYTF
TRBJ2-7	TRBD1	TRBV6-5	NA	TGTGCCAGCAGAGACAGGGGGGACGAGCAGTACTTC	CASRDRGDEQYF
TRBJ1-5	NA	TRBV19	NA	TGTGCCAGTAGTACCCGACCTGAGGGTTATCAGCCCCAGCATTTT	CASSTRPEGYQPQHF
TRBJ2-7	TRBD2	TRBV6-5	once	TGTGCCAGCAGGACCACTAGCGGGGTCTACGAGCAGTACTTC	CASRTTSGVYEQYF
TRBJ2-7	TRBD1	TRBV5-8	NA	TGTGCCAGCAGCGACAGGGACAGTCCCCCCTACGAGCAGTACTTC	CASSDRDSPPYEQYF
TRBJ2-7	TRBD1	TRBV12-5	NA	TGTGCTAGTGGCCAAGAGGGGACAGCAGTCCCCTCCTACGAGCAGTACTTC	CASGQEGTAVPSYEQYF
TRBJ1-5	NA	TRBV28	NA	TGTGCCAGTTGTCCCGGGGGGCGGAATCAGCCCCAGCATTTT	CASCPGGRNQPQHF
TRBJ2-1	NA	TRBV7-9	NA	TGTGCCAGCAGGGTCTCATACAATGAGCAGTTCTTC	CASRVSYNEQFF
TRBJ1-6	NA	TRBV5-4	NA	TGTGCCAGCAGCTTGGACAGGGCTAATTCACCCCTCCACTTT	CASSLDRANSPLHF
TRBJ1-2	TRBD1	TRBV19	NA	TGTGCCAGTAGATTCTCAGGGGGCCTCTATGGCTACACCTTC	CASRFSGGLYGYTF
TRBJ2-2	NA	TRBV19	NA	TGTGCCAGTAGTCCCCAACCGGGAGCCGCGAACACCGGGGAGCTGTTTTTT	CASSPQPGAANTGELFF
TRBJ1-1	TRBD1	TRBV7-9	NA	TGTGCCAGCAGCTTAGCAAAAGACAGGGGGCGTGAAGCTTTCTTT	CASSLAKDRGREAFF
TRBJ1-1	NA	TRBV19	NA	TGTGCCAGTAGTATAGGGGGTAGTGACTACACTGAAGCTTTCTTT	CASSIGGSDYTEAFF
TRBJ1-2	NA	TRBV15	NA	TGTGCCACCAGCAGAGAATGGGCGCGCGGACAGAACTATGGCTACACCTTC	CATSREWARGQNYGYTF
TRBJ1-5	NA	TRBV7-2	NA	TGTGCCAGCAGCTTACAGCCAGACAATCAGCCCCAGCATTTT	CASSLQPDNQPQHF
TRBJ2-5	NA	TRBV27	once	TGTGCCAGCAGTAGGGGACGGAGAGAGACCCAGTACTTC	CASSRGRRETQYF
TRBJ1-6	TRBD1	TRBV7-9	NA	TGTGCCAGCAGCACACAGGGGGCCTATAATTCACCCCTCCACTTT	CASSTQGAYNSPLHF
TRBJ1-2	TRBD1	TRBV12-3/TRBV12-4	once	TGTGCCAGCAGGAAACAGGGGAACTATGGCTACACCTTC	CASRKQGNYGYTF
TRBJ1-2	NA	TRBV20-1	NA	TGCAGTGCTAGAGGTGGCTACACCTTC	CSARGGYTF
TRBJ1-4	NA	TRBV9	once	TGTGCCAGCAGTCTTACACCCGGCGATGAAAAACTGTTTTTT	CASSLTPGDEKLFF
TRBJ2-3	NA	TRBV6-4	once	TGTGCCAGCAGTCAGGGGATCGGGCCCTTTCGTGCAGATACGCAGTATTTT	CASSQGIGPFRADTQYF
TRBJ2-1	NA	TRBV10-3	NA	TGTGCCATCAATGACGGGGGGCTCAATGAGCAGTTCTTC	CAINDGGLNEQFF
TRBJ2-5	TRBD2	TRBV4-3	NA	TGCGCCAGCAGCCAAGGGAGAGGGCTAGCGGGCATCCAAGAGACCCAGTACTTC	CASSQGRGLAGIQETQYF